Listed below are T cell receptor beta chains from one sample, sequenced in a study of T cells expressing NK-cell markers. Each CDR3 protein gets one entry in TCRdb, which reprocessed the 5' RACE reads and gives no DNA. The table for this sample gives about 460,000 distinct CDR3 sequences. Sequencing used blood T cells: a sorted CD56 or NKG2C T cell subset, CD4+ or CD8+ T cells, or bulk PBMC T cells (not recorded which). Receptors were obtained from a woman aged 45-60 years in good health. The CDR3 runs from the conserved cysteine through the conserved F or W.

TRBV5-4	TRBJ2-7	CASSLAGVSSYEQYF
TRBV5-1	TRBJ2-2	CASGRLDQTGELFF
TRBV12-3/TRBV12-4	TRBJ1-6	CASRDRVYNSPLHF
TRBV28	TRBJ2-2	CASSPPPTGELFF
TRBV7-2	TRBJ2-3	CASRMLVGVVAQYF
TRBV29-1	TRBJ1-1	CSVEITGTEAFF
TRBV25-1	TRBJ2-3	CASMRLGSTDTQYF
TRBV7-9	TRBJ2-3	CASSLDGTGGTDTQYF
TRBV3-1	TRBJ2-1	CASSLQGQGVGNEQFF
TRBV5-5	TRBJ2-1	CASSSASGRVRNEQFF
TRBV14	TRBJ2-5	CASSQVTSGVYQETQYF
TRBV18	TRBJ1-5	CASSPSGVGNQPQHF
TRBV12-3/TRBV12-4	TRBJ1-2	CASSSRDFIYGYTF
TRBV12-3/TRBV12-4	TRBJ1-2	CASSLGLNYGYTF
TRBV7-9	TRBJ2-1	CASSLVGTSGTNEQFF
TRBV15	TRBJ2-1	CATSVTSNEQFF
TRBV29-1	TRBJ2-3	CSWTLVADTQYF
TRBV7-7	TRBJ2-5	CASSPVRGPQETQYF
TRBV5-1	TRBJ2-7	CASSPSAGEQQYF
TRBV5-6	TRBJ2-6	CASSQTRAAGANVLTF
TRBV11-3	TRBJ2-2	CASSFLADTNTGELFF
TRBV5-5	TRBJ2-2	CASRRGSGTRSGELFF
TRBV5-6	TRBJ2-7	CASSLAYGNEQYF
TRBV11-2	TRBJ2-2	CASSFRTYGELFF
TRBV28	TRBJ1-1	CASSFGQFEAFF
TRBV11-3	TRBJ2-1	CASSLENMNEQFF
TRBV19	TRBJ2-1	CASSFRPGTNNEQFF
TRBV19	TRBJ2-1	CASSTGSYNEQFF
TRBV2	TRBJ2-1	CASSQGQSSYNEQFF
TRBV28	TRBJ2-3	CASSPRALAGDTQYF
TRBV20-1	TRBJ2-3	CSATRQSYTDTQYF
TRBV12-3/TRBV12-4	TRBJ2-2	CASSFRTGINTGELFF
TRBV12-3/TRBV12-4	TRBJ2-7	CASSLYKWGRNYYEQYF
TRBV19	TRBJ1-1	CATLQRDGLGMNTEAFF
TRBV29-1	TRBJ2-3	CSVGAQLGTQYF
TRBV15	TRBJ2-3	CATSRDLGGLNTDTQYF
TRBV10-3	TRBJ1-4	CAIRDRPKEKLFF
TRBV12-3/TRBV12-4	TRBJ1-4	CASRGTDRATNEKLFF
TRBV6-1	TRBJ2-1	CASSEAGDRGHEQFF
TRBV11-2	TRBJ2-1	CASSFKRGQSSYNEQFF
TRBV4-1	TRBJ1-5	CASSQDQRVGGSQPQHF
TRBV7-2	TRBJ1-2	CASSLALQGGYTF
TRBV12-3/TRBV12-4	TRBJ2-5	CASSWGDRGRVETQYF
TRBV6-9	TRBJ2-1	CASSQLPGLAAYNEQFF
TRBV5-6	TRBJ2-5	CASSTISGRYGETQYF
TRBV12-3/TRBV12-4	TRBJ1-2	CASSLMTDYGYTF
TRBV20-1	TRBJ1-5	CSAESGQQGQPQHF
TRBV3-1	TRBJ1-2	CASSQRGDRNNYGYTF
TRBV5-1	TRBJ2-2	CASSLSPTATGELFF
TRBV5-1	TRBJ1-2	CASSLQSGGGYGYTF
TRBV5-1	TRBJ2-5	CASSVLAIQETQYF
TRBV2	TRBJ2-1	CASSSGTGTYNEQFF
TRBV10-2	TRBJ1-1	CASSENRGRLGTEAFF
TRBV20-1	TRBJ1-5	CSGLVGGAGNQPQHF